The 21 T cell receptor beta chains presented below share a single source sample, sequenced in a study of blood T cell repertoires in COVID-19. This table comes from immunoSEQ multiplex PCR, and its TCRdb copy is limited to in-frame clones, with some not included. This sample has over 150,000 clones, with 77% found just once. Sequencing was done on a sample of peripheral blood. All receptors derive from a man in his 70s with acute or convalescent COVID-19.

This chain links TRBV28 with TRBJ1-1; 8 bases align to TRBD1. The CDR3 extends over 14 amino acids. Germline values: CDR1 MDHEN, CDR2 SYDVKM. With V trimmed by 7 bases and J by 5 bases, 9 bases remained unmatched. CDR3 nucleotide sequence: TGTGCCAGCATACCCCCGGGACAGGTTACTGAAGCTTTCTTT. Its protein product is CASIPPGQVTEAFF.

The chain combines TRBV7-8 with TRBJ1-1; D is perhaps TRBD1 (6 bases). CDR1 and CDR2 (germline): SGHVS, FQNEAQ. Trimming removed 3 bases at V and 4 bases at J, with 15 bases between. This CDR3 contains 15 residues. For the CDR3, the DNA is TGTGCCAGCAGCTTCTCGAGAACAGGGAGCACTGAAGCTTTCTTT. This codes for CASSFSRTGSTEAFF.

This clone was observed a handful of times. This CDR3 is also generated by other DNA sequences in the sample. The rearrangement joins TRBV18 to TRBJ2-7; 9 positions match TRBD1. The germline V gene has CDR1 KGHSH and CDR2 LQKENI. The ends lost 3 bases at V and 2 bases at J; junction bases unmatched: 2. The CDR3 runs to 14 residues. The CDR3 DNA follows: TGTGCCAGCTCACCGGGACAGGGTCCCTACGAGCAGTACTTC. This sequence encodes CASSPGQGPYEQYF.

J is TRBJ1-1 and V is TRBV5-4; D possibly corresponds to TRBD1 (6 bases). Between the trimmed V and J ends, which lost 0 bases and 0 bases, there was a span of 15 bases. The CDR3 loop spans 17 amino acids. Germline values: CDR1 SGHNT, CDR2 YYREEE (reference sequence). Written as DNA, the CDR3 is TGTGCCAGCAGCTTGGGGACAGCAAGGCCCATGAACACTGAAGCTTTCTTT. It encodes CASSLGTARPMNTEAFF.

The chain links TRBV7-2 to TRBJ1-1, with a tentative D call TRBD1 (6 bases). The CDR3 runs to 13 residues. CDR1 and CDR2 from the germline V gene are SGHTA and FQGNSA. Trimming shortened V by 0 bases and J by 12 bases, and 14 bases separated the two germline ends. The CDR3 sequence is CASSLALTGTTFF. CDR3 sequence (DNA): TGTGCCAGCAGCTTAGCGCTTACAGGGACGACTTTCTTT.

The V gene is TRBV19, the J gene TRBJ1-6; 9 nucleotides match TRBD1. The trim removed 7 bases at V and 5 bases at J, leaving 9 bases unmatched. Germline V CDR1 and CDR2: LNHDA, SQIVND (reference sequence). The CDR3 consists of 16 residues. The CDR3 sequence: CASKRIRDRDNSPLHF. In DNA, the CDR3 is TGTGCCAGTAAAAGGATTCGGGACAGGGATAATTCACCCCTCCACTTT.

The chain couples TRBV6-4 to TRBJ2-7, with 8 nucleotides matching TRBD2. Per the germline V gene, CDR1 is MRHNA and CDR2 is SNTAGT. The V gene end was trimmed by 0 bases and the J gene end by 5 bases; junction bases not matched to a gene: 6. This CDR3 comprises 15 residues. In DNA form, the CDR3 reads TGTGCCAGCAGTGACTCGAACGGGAGGGCCCACGAGCAGTACTTC. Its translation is CASSDSNGRAHEQYF.

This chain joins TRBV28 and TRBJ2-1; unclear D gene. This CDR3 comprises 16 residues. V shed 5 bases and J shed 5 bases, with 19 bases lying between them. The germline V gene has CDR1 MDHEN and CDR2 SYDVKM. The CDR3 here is CASSPRGLVENNEQFF. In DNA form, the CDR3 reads TGTGCCAGCAGTCCCCGAGGCCTGGTGGAAAACAATGAGCAGTTCTTC. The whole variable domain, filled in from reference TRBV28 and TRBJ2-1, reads DVKVTQSSRYLVKRTGEKVFLECVQDMDHENMFWYRQDPGLGLRLIYFSYDVKMKEKGDIPEGYSVSREKKERFSLILESASTNQTSMYLCASSPRGLVENNEQFFGPGTRLTVL.

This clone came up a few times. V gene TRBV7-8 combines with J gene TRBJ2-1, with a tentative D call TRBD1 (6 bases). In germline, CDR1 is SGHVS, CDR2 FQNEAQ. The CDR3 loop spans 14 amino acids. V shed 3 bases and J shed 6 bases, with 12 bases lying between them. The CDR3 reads CASSLPGVVNEQFF. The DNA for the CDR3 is TGTGCCAGCAGCTTGCCAGGGGTGGTCAATGAGCAGTTCTTC.

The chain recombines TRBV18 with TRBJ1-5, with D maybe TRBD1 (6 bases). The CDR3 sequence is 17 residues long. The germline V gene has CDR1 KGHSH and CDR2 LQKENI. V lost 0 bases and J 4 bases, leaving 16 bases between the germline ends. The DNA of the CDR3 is TGTGCCAGCTCACCACCGGTCCAGGGGTCCCGAAATCAGCCCCAGCATTTT. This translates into CASSPPVQGSRNQPQHF.

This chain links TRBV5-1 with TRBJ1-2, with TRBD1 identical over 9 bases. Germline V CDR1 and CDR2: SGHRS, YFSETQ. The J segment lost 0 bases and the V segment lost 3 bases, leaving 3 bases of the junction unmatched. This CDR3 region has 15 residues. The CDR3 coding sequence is TGCGCCAGCAGCTATACAGGGGGCACTAACTATGGCTACACCTTC. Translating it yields CASSYTGGTNYGYTF.

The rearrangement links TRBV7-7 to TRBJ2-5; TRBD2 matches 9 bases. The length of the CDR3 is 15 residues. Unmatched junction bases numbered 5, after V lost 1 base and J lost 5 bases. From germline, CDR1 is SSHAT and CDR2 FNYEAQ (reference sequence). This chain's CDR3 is CASSLGRGGLETQYF. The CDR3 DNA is TGTGCCAGCAGCTTAGGGCGGGGGGGCCTGGAGACCCAGTACTTC.

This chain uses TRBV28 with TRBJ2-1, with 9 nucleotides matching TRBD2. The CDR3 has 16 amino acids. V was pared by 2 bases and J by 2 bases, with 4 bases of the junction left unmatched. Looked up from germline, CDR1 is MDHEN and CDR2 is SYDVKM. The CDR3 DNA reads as TGTGCCAGCAGTTTAGGGGCGGGGGGGCCCTACAATGAGCAGTTCTTC. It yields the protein CASSLGAGGPYNEQFF.

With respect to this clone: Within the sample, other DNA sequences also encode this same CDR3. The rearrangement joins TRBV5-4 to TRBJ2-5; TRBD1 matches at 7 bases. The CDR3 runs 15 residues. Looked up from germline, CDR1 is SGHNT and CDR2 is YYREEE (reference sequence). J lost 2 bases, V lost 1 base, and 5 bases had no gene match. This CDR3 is CASSLNRGSQETQYF. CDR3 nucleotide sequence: TGTGCCAGCAGCTTGAACAGGGGCTCTCAAGAGACCCAGTACTTC. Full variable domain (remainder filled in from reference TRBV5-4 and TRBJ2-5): ETGVTQSPTHLIKTRGQQVTLRCSSQSGHNTVSWYQQALGQGPQFIFQYYREEENGRGNFPPRFSGLQFPNYSSELNVNALELDDSALYLCASSLNRGSQETQYFGPGTRLLVL.

CDR3 sequence reads: CASSVGALAEADTQYF. The CDR3 bases are TGTGCCAGCAGCGTAGGGGCACTAGCGGAGGCAGATACGCAGTATTTT. This chain joins TRBV9 and TRBJ2-3; TRBD2 matches 8 bases. The germline V gene has CDR1 SGDLS and CDR2 YYNGEE. This CDR3 spans 16 amino acids. J was trimmed by 4 bases and V by 0 bases; bases with no gene match: 7. The whole variable domain, filled in from reference TRBV9 and TRBJ2-3, reads DSGVTQTPKHLITATGQRVTLRCSPRSGDLSVYWYQQSLDQGLQFLIQYYNGEERAKGNILERFSAQQFPDLHSELNLSSLELGDSALYFCASSVGALAEADTQYFGPGTRLTVL.

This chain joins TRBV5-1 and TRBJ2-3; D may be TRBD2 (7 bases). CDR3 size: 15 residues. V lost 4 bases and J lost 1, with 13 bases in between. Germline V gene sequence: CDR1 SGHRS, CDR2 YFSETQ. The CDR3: CASSTGGPGTDTQYF. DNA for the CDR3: TGCGCCAGCAGCACCGGGGGGCCCGGCACAGATACGCAGTATTTT.

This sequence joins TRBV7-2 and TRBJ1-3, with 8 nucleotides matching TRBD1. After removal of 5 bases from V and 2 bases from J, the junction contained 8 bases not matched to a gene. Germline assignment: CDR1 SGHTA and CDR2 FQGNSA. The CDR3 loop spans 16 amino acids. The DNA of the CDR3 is TGTGCCAGCAGCCAGCGGCAGGGGGCGGCTGGAAACACCATATATTTT. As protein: CASSQRQGAAGNTIYF.

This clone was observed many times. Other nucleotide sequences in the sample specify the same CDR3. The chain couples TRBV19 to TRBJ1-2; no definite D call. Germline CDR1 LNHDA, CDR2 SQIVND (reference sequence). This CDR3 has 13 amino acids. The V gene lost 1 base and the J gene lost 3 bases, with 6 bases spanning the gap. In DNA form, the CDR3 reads TGTGCCAGTAGTATAGGCGGGGACTATGGCTACACCTTC. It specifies CASSIGGDYGYTF.

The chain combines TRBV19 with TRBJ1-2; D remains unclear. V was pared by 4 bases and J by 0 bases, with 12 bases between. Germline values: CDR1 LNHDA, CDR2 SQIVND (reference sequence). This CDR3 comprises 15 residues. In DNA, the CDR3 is TGTGCCAGTAGTAACCGGGGATCAGCTAACTATGGCTACACCTTC. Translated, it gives CASSNRGSANYGYTF.

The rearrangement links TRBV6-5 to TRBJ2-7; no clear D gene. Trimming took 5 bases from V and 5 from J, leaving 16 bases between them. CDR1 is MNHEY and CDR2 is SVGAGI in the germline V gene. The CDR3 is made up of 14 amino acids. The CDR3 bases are TGTGCCAGCAGTAAAACGAGGATGACCAACGAGCAGTACTTC. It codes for CASSKTRMTNEQYF.

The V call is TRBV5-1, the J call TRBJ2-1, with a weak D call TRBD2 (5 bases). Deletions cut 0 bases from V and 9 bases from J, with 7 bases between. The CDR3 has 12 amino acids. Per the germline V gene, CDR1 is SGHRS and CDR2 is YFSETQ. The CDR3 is CASSLDGVEQFF. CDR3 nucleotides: TGCGCCAGCAGCTTGGACGGGGTTGAGCAGTTCTTC.